The 16 T cell receptor beta chains in this list originate from one sample, sequenced in a study of cytomegalovirus exposure and HLA in healthy donors. The PCR contained 60 Vbeta and 13 Jbeta primers. Using immunoSEQ multiplex PCR, the repertoire was profiled, and TCRdb retains in-frame clones only, with some absent. The sample has about 180,000 clones, around 80% seen once; the top ten hold 5.7%. Sample: PBMCs. Receptors were obtained from a man aged 40-55 years in good health and CMV-seronegative.

This clone has only a few counts. The CDR3 DNA reads TGCGCCAGCAGCCCACCGGGGAACACCGGGGAGCTGTTTTTT. Amino acids: CASSPPGNTGELFF. The V gene is TRBV5-1, the J gene TRBJ2-2; no clear D gene. V lost 4 bases, J lost 1 base, and 8 bases lay in between. This CDR3 is 14 amino acids long. The germline V gene encodes CDR1 SGHRS and CDR2 YFSETQ.

Points on this clone: The same CDR3 can be traced to other DNA sequences in this sample. This sequence joins TRBV5-6 and TRBJ1-2; D is ambiguous. In germline, CDR1 is SGHDT, CDR2 YYEEEE. V dropped 4 bases and J dropped 10 bases, with 26 bases sitting between them. The length of the CDR3 is 16 residues. The CDR3 bases are TGTGCCAGCAGCCCTCGGCAGGCAGGATTCGAACGAAACTACACCTTC. This encodes CASSPRQAGFERNYTF.

CDR3 DNA sequence: TGTGCCAGTAGTATAACCCGGGACAGGGAGGACGAGCAGTACTTC. Protein sequence: CASSITRDREDEQYF. This sequence joins TRBV19 and TRBJ2-7; TRBD1 agrees at 9 bases. The junction had 7 bases not matched to a gene; V was cut back by 2 bases and J by 5 bases. The germline V gene has CDR1 LNHDA and CDR2 SQIVND (reference sequence). The CDR3 extends over 15 amino acids. Looking up the rest from reference TRBV19 and TRBJ2-7 gives the full variable domain: DGGITQSPKYLFRKEGQNVTLSCEQNLNHDAMYWYRQDPGQGLRLIYYSQIVNDFQKGDIAEGYSVSREKKESFPLTVTSAQKNPTAFYLCASSITRDREDEQYFGPGTRLTVT.

The chain couples TRBV6-5 to TRBJ1-2; TRBD1 agrees at 7 bases. V was clipped by 6 bases and J by 5 bases; unmatched bases: 9. The CDR3 loop spans 14 amino acids. Germline V gene data show CDR1 as MNHEY and CDR2 as SVGAGI. The chain's CDR3 is CASSRDSENYGYTF. CDR3 bases: TGTGCCAGCAGCCGGGACAGTGAGAATTATGGCTACACCTTC.

This clone has just a few counts. The V call is TRBV5-6, the J call TRBJ2-7; 7 bases are shared with TRBD2. In germline, CDR1 is SGHDT, CDR2 YYEEEE. V lost 4 bases and J lost 5; bases outside the gene matches: 15. The CDR3 runs to 16 residues. DNA for the CDR3: TGTGCCAGCAGCAGGCGGGGGTCGGGAACACACCACGAGCAGTACTTC. It is translated as CASSRRGSGTHHEQYF.

V and J are TRBV7-9 and TRBJ1-2; possibly TRBD1 for D (5 bases). The ends were cut back, 3 bases at V and 4 bases at J, with 9 bases in the middle. Germline V gives CDR1 SEHNR, CDR2 FQNEAQ (reference sequence). There are 13 residues in the CDR3. CDR3 region: CASSLGRGYGYTF. The CDR3 region has the DNA TGTGCCAGCAGCTTGGGGAGGGGCTATGGCTACACCTTC.

This clone was detected once. This sequence joins TRBV15 and TRBJ1-2, with D perhaps TRBD1 (6 bases). The CDR3 runs to 13 residues. CDR1 is LNHNV, CDR2 YYDKDF, per germline (reference sequence). The V and J ends lost 4 bases and 8 bases respectively, with 14 bases between them. The CDR3 loop reads CATSTLGQYGYTF. CDR3 DNA sequence: TGTGCCACCAGCACTCTCGGACAGTACGGCTACACCTTC.

The V gene is TRBV9, the J gene TRBJ2-1, with 7 positions matching TRBD2. Losses at the gene ends were 3 bases for V and 7 bases for J; bases not matched to a gene: 13. Germline-derived CDR1 and CDR2 are SGDLS and YYNGEE. The CDR3 contains 16 residues. CDR3 DNA sequence: TGTGCCAGCAGCGGGTCGGTACAGCGGGAAAGAAATGAGCAGTTCTTC. Translated, it gives CASSGSVQRERNEQFF. The full variable domain, with the rest looked up from reference TRBV9 and TRBJ2-1, is DSGVTQTPKHLITATGQRVTLRCSPRSGDLSVYWYQQSLDQGLQFLIQYYNGEERAKGNILERFSAQQFPDLHSELNLSSLELGDSALYFCASSGSVQRERNEQFFGPGTRLTVL.

The chain joins TRBV7-6 to TRBJ1-5; 7 nucleotides align to TRBD1. Per the germline V gene, CDR1 is SGHVS and CDR2 is FNYEAQ. The J segment lost 4 bases and the V segment lost 5 bases, leaving 8 bases of the junction unmatched. This CDR3 is built from 15 residues. The CDR3 DNA reads TGTGCCAGCAGCCGGTGGCAGGGGGAGAATCAGCCCCAGCATTTT. Translation gives CASSRWQGENQPQHF.

The chain couples TRBV9 to TRBJ2-2; TRBD2 agrees at 8 bases. The ends lost 3 bases at V and 8 bases at J; junction bases unmatched: 9. Germline lookup yields CDR1 SGDLS and CDR2 YYNGEE. This CDR3 is built from 15 residues. The CDR3 coding sequence is TGTGCCAGCAGCGCCCGGGGGGGGACGATGGGGGAGCTGTTTTTT. This sequence encodes CASSARGGTMGELFF.

V usage is TRBV18 and J usage is TRBJ1-4, with D maybe TRBD1 (6 bases). CDR1 and CDR2 from the germline V gene are KGHSH and LQKENI. This CDR3 has 14 residues. Trimming removed 2 bases from V and 8 bases from J, with 12 bases in between. The CDR3 sequence: CASSPYREGEKLFF. The DNA for the CDR3 is TGTGCCAGCTCACCATACAGGGAGGGAGAAAAACTGTTTTTT.

The rearrangement links TRBV7-2 to TRBJ2-3; the D gene is possibly TRBD2 (5 bases). Germline values: CDR1 SGHTA, CDR2 FQGNSA. The CDR3 covers 12 residues. V gave up 4 bases and J gave up 3 bases, with 5 bases separating them. This CDR3 reads CASSSGTDTQYF. CDR3 sequence (DNA): TGTGCCAGCAGCTCGGGGACAGATACGCAGTATTTT.

The chain carries TRBV4-3 and TRBJ2-1; the match to TRBD2 covers 9 bases. Trimming removed 2 bases from V and 4 bases from J; junction bases left unmatched: 3. CDR3 length equals 15 residues. In germline, CDR1 is LGHNA, CDR2 YSLEER. As DNA, the CDR3 is TGCGCCAGCAGCCAAAGGGCGGGGGGGTACAATGAGCAGTTCTTC. Translating gives CASSQRAGGYNEQFF.

This clone was recorded a few times. The chain couples TRBV7-3 to TRBJ1-2; 8 nucleotides agree with TRBD1. The CDR3 loop spans 15 amino acids. V lost 5 bases to trimming and J lost 0 bases; unmatched junction nucleotides: 5. CDR1 and CDR2 (germline): SGHTA, FQGTGA. The CDR3 DNA reads TGTGCCAGCAGCCGAGACAGGGGCTCTAACTATGGCTACACCTTC. Amino acids: CASSRDRGSNYGYTF.

The count of this clone is one. This chain uses TRBV7-9 with TRBJ2-1; a possible D gene is TRBD2 (6 bases). The germline V gene has CDR1 SEHNR and CDR2 FQNEAQ (reference sequence). There are 13 residues in the CDR3. V gave up 3 bases and J gave up 3 bases, with 6 bases separating them. CDR3 DNA: TGTGCCAGCAGCTTGCGGGACTACAATGAGCAGTTCTTC. It codes for CASSLRDYNEQFF.

The chain joins TRBV7-2 to TRBJ1-4; 8 bases are shared with TRBD1. Per germline, CDR1 SGHTA and CDR2 FQGNSA. J gave up 6 bases and V 6 bases, and 6 bases lay outside the gene matches. The CDR3 loop spans 14 amino acids. For the CDR3, the DNA is TGTGCCAGCAGGGAGACAGGGGTTCATGAAAAACTGTTTTTT. Its translation: CASRETGVHEKLFF.